One sample yielded the 18 T cell receptor beta chains listed below, sequenced in a study of long-term antiretroviral therapy in people with HIV. Assay version v3.0 of immunoSEQ was used, and it was run at survey level. The protocol was immunoSEQ multiplex PCR, while the TCRdb copy is restricted to in-frame clones and leaves out a portion. The sample records 20,000 to 25,000 clones, roughly four fifths being singletons. The material was unsorted PBMCs, obtained 0.2 years after starting antiretroviral therapy. All receptors derive from a woman aged 30 to 39 with HIV.

This chain uses TRBV7-2 with TRBJ2-3, with a tentative D call TRBD2 (5 bases). V gave up 1 base and J gave up 0 bases, with 5 bases separating them. The length of the CDR3 is 14 residues. Germline loops: CDR1 SGHTA, CDR2 FQGNSA. The CDR3 DNA sequence: TGTGCCAGCAGCTTAGGGACTAGCACAGATACGCAGTATTTT. It encodes CASSLGTSTDTQYF.

The rearrangement joins TRBV27 to TRBJ2-2, with 8 bases identical to TRBD1. The CDR3 has 16 residues. V lost 3 bases and J lost 6; bases outside the gene matches: 9. CDR1 is MNHEY, CDR2 SMNVEV, per germline (reference sequence). CDR3 coding DNA: TGTGCCAGCAGTTTCCAGGGGGCGCCTGGCCCCGGGGAGCTGTTTTTT. It encodes CASSFQGAPGPGELFF.

The chain couples TRBV27 to TRBJ1-2; 7 bases fit TRBD1. CDR3 size: 13 residues. Germline V gene data show CDR1 as MNHEY and CDR2 as SMNVEV (reference sequence). Losses at the gene ends were 5 bases for V and 8 bases for J; bases not matched to a gene: 8. The CDR3 region has the DNA TGTGCCAGCAGTCCCACAGGGGCCGGGGGCTACACCTTC. Protein sequence: CASSPTGAGGYTF.

The chain combines TRBV5-8 with TRBJ1-2; D perhaps matches TRBD1 (6 bases). Germline values: CDR1 SGHTS, CDR2 YDEGEE. The CDR3 has 16 amino acids. V lost 1 base and J 4 bases, leaving 17 bases between the germline ends. The CDR3 DNA is TGTGCCAGCAGCTTGCGTGCCAGGGGAGAAAGCTATGGCTACACCTTC. As protein: CASSLRARGESYGYTF.

The chain carries TRBV6-5 and TRBJ1-2; D uncertain. Germline V gene data show CDR1 as MNHEY and CDR2 as SVGAGI. Trimming cost V 2 bases and J 3 bases, with 7 bases left between them. The CDR3 extends over 13 amino acids. CDR3 sequence: CASSYGRDYGYTF. The CDR3 region has the DNA TGTGCCAGCAGTTACGGCCGAGACTATGGCTACACCTTC.

J is TRBJ2-3 and V is TRBV30, with D uncertain. This CDR3 is built from 13 residues. V lost 0 bases and J lost 4, with 8 bases in between. Germline CDR1 is GTSNPN and CDR2 is SVGIG (reference sequence). CDR3 amino acids: CAWSVGGPDTQYF. The CDR3 bases are TGTGCCTGGAGTGTAGGCGGCCCAGATACGCAGTATTTT.

J is TRBJ1-2 and V is TRBV9; no clear D gene. The germline CDR1 and CDR2 sequences are SGDLS and YYNGEE. This CDR3 has 14 amino acids. V lost 3 bases, J lost 4 bases, and 13 bases lay in between. CDR3 DNA: TGTGCCAGCAGCGGGCAGACGGGATTCTATGGCTACACCTTC. This translates into CASSGQTGFYGYTF.

This clone came up once. The chain carries TRBV4-1 and TRBJ1-5; 11 bases align to TRBD1. V shed 3 bases, J shed 2 bases, and the junction held 12 bases outside the gene matches. Germline CDR1 MGHRA, CDR2 YSYEKL. The CDR3 runs 19 residues. The CDR3 nucleotides are TGCGCCAGCAGCCACCTCGGACAGGGGGCGGGAGCGGGCAATCAGCCCCAGCATTTT. It specifies CASSHLGQGAGAGNQPQHF.

The chain uses TRBV7-9 and TRBJ2-1; 12 nucleotides match TRBD2. The length of the CDR3 is 15 residues. V trimming: 5 bases; J trimming: 6 bases; junction bases outside the gene matches: 5. The V gene's germline CDR1 is SEHNR and CDR2 FQNEAQ (reference sequence). The CDR3 nucleotides are TGTGCCAGCAGCCCCGGACTAGCGGGGACCAATGAGCAGTTCTTC. Protein product: CASSPGLAGTNEQFF.

The V gene is TRBV14, the J gene TRBJ1-1; D is undetermined. CDR1 is SGHDN, CDR2 FVKESK, per germline. Trimming took 2 bases from V and 1 from J, leaving 8 bases between them. The CDR3 sequence is 14 residues long. CDR3 DNA: TGTGCCAGCAGCCAACCGGGGTCGAACACTGAAGCTTTCTTT. Translating gives CASSQPGSNTEAFF.

The genes are TRBV5-1 and TRBJ1-1, with unresolved D. This CDR3 region has 12 residues. V lost 3 bases and J lost 4, with 7 bases in between. Germline V gives CDR1 SGHRS, CDR2 YFSETQ. The chain's CDR3 is CASSSMGTEAFF. The CDR3 nucleotides are TGCGCCAGCAGCTCAATGGGCACTGAAGCTTTCTTT.

The V and J genes are TRBV30 and TRBJ2-2, with 7 nucleotides matching TRBD1. The junction had 13 bases not matched to a gene; V was cut back by 7 bases and J by 5 bases. CDR3 length equals 15 residues. Germline-derived CDR1 and CDR2 are GTSNPN and SVGIG (reference sequence). CDR3 DNA sequence: TGTGCCTCGTTGCCGCAGACAGGGATAACCGGGGAGCTGTTTTTT. It specifies CASLPQTGITGELFF. Complete variable domain (other parts from reference TRBV30 and TRBJ2-2): SQTIHQWPATLVQPVGSPLSLECTVEGTSNPNLYWYRQAAGRGLQLLFYSVGIGQISSEVPQNLSASRPQDRQFILSSKKLLLSDSGFYLCASLPQTGITGELFFGEGSRLTVL.

The rearrangement uses TRBV2 and TRBJ2-3; either TRBD1 or TRBD2 may supply D (6 bases each). Trimming cost V 10 bases and J 13 bases, with 24 bases left between them. This CDR3 has 13 amino acids. The germline V gene encodes CDR1 SNHLY and CDR2 FYNNEI. The CDR3 loop reads CATTRTEMEGKYF. The CDR3 DNA is TGTGCCACCACGAGGACAGAGATGGAGGGGAAGTATTTT.

The chain carries TRBV4-1 and TRBJ1-4, with no clear D. V was clipped by 3 bases and J by 1 base, with 9 bases between them. CDR3 size: 15 residues. Germline V gene sequence: CDR1 MGHRA, CDR2 YSYEKL. CDR3 coding DNA: TGCGCCAGCAGCCAGGCTAGGGTAACTAATGAAAAACTGTTTTTT. This codes for CASSQARVTNEKLFF.

The rearrangement uses TRBV2 and TRBJ1-4; D is ambiguous. The CDR3 sequence is 18 residues long. Between the trimmed V and J ends, which lost 4 bases and 0 bases, there was a span of 18 bases. CDR1 is SNHLY and CDR2 is FYNNEI in the germline V gene. CDR3 loop: CASSGLDGAIATNEKLFF. The CDR3 DNA sequence: TGTGCCAGCAGTGGGTTGGACGGTGCAATTGCAACTAATGAAAAACTGTTTTTT.

The chain couples TRBV10-3 to TRBJ1-3, with D unresolved. V lost 8 bases, J lost 0 bases, and 8 bases lay in between. The CDR3 totals 13 residues. The germline CDR1 and CDR2 sequences are ENHRY and SYGVKD. Written as DNA, the CDR3 is TGTGCCATCGTACGGGACTCTGGAAACACCATATATTTT. This gives the protein CAIVRDSGNTIYF.

This rearrangement joins TRBV9 to TRBJ2-3; 8 positions match TRBD1. V shed 3 bases, J shed 7 bases, and the junction held 13 bases outside the gene matches. The CDR3 is 16 amino acids. CDR1 SGDLS and CDR2 YYNGEE come from the germline V gene. Here the CDR3 reads CASSAGLGQGENTQYF. CDR3 bases: TGTGCCAGCAGCGCCGGCCTAGGACAGGGTGAAAATACGCAGTATTTT.

This rearrangement joins TRBV6-1 to TRBJ2-7, with 8 bases that match TRBD1. CDR3 size: 14 residues. Trimming removed 4 bases from V and 6 bases from J; junction bases left unmatched: 8. CDR1 and CDR2 from the germline V gene are MNHNS and SASEGT. CDR3 in DNA: TGTGCCAGCAGTGCGAGGACAGGGTCTTCCGAGCAGTACTTC. It specifies CASSARTGSSEQYF.